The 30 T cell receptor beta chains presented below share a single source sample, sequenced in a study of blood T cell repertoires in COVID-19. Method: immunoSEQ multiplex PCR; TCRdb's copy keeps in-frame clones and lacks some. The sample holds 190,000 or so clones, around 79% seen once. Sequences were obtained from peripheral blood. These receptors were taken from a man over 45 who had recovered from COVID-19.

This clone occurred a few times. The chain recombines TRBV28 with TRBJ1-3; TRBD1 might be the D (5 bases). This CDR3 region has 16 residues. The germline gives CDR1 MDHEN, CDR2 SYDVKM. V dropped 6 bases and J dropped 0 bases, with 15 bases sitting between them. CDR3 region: CASSAETAYSGNTIYF. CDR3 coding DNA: TGTGCCAGCAGCGCCGAGACAGCTTACTCTGGAAACACCATATATTTT.

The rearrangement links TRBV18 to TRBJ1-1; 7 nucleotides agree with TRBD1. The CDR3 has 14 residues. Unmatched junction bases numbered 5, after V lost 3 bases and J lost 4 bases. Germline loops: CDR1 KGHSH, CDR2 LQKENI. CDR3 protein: CASSPTGYFTEAFF. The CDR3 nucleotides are TGTGCCAGCTCACCGACAGGGTATTTCACTGAAGCTTTCTTT.

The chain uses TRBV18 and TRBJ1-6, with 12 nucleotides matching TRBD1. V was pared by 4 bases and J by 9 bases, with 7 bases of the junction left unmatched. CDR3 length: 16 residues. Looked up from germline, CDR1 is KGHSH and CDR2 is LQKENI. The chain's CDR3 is CASSQLGQGAGSPLHF. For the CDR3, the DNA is TGTGCCAGCTCACAACTGGGACAGGGGGCAGGTTCACCCCTCCACTTT.

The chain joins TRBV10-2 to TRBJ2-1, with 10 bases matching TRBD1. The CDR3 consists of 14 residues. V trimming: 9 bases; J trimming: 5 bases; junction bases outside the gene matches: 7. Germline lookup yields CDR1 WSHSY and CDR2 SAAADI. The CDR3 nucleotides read TGCGCCAGTCTCCGGGGACAGGGGAACAATGAGCAGTTCTTC. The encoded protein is CASLRGQGNNEQFF.

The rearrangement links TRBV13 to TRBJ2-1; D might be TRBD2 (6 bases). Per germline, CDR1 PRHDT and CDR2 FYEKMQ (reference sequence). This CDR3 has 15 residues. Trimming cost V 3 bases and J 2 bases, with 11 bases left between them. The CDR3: CASSFGLPPYNEQFF. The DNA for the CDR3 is TGTGCCAGCAGCTTCGGACTACCCCCCTACAATGAGCAGTTCTTC.

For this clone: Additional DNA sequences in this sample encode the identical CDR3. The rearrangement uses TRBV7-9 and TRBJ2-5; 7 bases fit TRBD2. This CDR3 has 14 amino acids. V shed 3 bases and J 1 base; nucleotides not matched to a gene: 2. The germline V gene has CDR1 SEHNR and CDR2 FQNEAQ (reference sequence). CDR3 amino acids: CASSLASGQETQYF. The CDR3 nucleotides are TGTGCCAGCAGCTTGGCTAGCGGCCAAGAGACCCAGTACTTC.

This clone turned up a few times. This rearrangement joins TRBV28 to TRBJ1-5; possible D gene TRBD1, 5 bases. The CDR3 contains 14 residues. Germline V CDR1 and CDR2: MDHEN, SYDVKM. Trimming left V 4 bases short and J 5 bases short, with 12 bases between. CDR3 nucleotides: TGTGCCAGCAGTTATGCTGACAGTTATCAGCCCCAGCATTTT. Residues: CASSYADSYQPQHF.

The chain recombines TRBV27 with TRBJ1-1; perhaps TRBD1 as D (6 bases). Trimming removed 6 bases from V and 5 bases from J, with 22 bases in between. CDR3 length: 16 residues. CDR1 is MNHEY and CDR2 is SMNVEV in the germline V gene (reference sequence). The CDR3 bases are TGTGCCAGCAGCCCCGGGCGGGGGGCGCGGGGAACTGAAGCTTTCTTT. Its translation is CASSPGRGARGTEAFF.

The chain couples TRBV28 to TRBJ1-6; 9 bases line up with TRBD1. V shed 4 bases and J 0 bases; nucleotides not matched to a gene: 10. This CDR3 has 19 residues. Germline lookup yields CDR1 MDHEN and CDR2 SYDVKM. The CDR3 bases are TGTGCCAGCAGTTCGGGACAGGGATCCTTTAGCTCCTATAATTCACCCCTCCACTTT. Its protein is CASSSGQGSFSSYNSPLHF.

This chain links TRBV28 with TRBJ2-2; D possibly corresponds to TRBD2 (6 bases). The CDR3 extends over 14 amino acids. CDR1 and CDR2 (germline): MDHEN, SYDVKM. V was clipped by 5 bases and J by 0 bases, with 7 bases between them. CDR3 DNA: TGTGCCAGCAGTCTAGCGACGAACACCGGGGAGCTGTTTTTT. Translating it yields CASSLATNTGELFF.

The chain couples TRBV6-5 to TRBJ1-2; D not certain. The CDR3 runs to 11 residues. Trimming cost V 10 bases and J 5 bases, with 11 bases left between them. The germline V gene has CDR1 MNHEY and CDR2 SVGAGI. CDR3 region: CATRREYGYTF. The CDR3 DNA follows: TGTGCCACCCGTCGGGAATATGGCTACACCTTC.

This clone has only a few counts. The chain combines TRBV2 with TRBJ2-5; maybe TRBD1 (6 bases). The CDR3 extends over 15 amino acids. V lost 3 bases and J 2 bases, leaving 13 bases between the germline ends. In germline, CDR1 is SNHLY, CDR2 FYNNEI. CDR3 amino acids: CASSEDRISQETQYF. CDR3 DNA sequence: TGTGCCAGCAGTGAGGACAGAATATCACAAGAGACCCAGTACTTC.

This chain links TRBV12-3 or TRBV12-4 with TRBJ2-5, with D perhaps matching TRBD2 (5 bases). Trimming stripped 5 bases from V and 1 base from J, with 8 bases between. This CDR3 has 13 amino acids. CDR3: CASSGRGQETQYF. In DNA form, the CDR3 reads TGTGCCAGCAGTGGCCGGGGCCAAGAGACCCAGTACTTC.

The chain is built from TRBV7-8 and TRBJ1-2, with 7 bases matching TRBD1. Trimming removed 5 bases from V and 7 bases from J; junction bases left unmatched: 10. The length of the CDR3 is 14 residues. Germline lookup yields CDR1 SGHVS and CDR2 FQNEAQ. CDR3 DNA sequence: TGTGCCAGCAGCCAAACTACAGGGGAATCTGGCTACACCTTC. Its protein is CASSQTTGESGYTF.

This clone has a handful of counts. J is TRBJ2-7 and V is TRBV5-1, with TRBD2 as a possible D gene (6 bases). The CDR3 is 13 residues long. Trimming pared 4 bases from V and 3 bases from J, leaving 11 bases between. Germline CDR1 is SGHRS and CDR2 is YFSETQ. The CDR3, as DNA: TGCGCCAGCAGCCCGACTAGTCTCTACGAGCAGTACTTC. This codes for CASSPTSLYEQYF.

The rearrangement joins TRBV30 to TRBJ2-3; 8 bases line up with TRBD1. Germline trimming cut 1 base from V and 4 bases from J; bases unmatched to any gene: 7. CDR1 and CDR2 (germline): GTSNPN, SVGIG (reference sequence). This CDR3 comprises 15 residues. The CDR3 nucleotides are TGTGCCTGGAGTGCCAGGGGGCTATCAGCAGATACGCAGTATTTT. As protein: CAWSARGLSADTQYF.

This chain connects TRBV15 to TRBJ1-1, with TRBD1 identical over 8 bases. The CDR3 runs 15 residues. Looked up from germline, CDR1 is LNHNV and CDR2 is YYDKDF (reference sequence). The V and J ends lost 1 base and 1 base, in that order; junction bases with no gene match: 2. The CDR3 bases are TGTGCCACCAGCAGAGGACAGGGGCCGAACACTGAAGCTTTCTTT. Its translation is CATSRGQGPNTEAFF.

CDR3 DNA sequence: TGTGCCAGCAGTTACTCGGAAGCGACCCTTATTAACACCGGGGAGCTGTTTTTT. It specifies CASSYSEATLINTGELFF. The chain links TRBV6-2 or TRBV6-3 to TRBJ2-2; D gene uncertain. CDR1 and CDR2 from the germline V gene are MNHEY and SVGEGT. Trimming cost V 0 bases and J 2 bases, with 16 bases left between them. CDR3 length equals 18 residues.

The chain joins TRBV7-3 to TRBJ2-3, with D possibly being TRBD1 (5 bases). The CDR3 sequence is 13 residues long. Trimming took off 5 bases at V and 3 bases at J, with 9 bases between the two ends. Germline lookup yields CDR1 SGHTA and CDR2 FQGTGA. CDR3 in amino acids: CASSQQGTDTQYF. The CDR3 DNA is TGTGCCAGCAGCCAGCAGGGTACAGATACGCAGTATTTT.

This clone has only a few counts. The CDR3, as DNA: TGTGCCAGTAGTGAGGGCCTAGCCAAAAACATTCAGTACTTC. It specifies CASSEGLAKNIQYF. V gene TRBV19 combines with J gene TRBJ2-4; possible D gene TRBD2, 5 bases. The V gene's germline CDR1 is LNHDA and CDR2 SQIVND (reference sequence). The CDR3 runs to 14 residues. The V gene lost 5 bases and the J gene lost 0 bases, with 8 bases spanning the gap.

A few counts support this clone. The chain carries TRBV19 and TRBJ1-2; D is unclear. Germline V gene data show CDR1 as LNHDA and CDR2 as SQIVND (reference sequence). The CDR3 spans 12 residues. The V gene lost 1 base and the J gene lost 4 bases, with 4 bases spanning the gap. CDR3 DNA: TGTGCCAGTAGTATAGCCCGCTATGGCTACACCTTC. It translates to CASSIARYGYTF.

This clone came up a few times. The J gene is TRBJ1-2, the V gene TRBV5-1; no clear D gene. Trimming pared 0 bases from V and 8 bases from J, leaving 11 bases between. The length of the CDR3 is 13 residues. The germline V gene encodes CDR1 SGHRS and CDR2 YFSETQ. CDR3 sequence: CASSLVEGRGYTF. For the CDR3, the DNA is TGCGCCAGCAGCTTGGTCGAGGGTCGGGGCTACACCTTC. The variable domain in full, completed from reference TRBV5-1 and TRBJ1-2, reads KAGVTQTPRYLIKTRGQQVTLSCSPISGHRSVSWYQQTPGQGLQFLFEYFSETQRNKGNFPGRFSGRQFSNSRSEMNVSTLELGDSALYLCASSLVEGRGYTFGSGTRLTVV.

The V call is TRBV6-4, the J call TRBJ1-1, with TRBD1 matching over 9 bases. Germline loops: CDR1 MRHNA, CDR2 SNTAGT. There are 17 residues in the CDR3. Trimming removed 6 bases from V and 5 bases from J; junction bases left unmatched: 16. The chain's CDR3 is CASSRTGTGNMVTEAFF. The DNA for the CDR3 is TGTGCCAGCAGCAGAACCGGGACAGGGAATATGGTGACTGAAGCTTTCTTT.

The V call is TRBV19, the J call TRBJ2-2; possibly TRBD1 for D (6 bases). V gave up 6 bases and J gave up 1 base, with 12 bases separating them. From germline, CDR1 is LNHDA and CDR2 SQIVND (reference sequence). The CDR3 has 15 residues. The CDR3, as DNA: TGTGCCAGTAGCCCGACAGGCCAGAACACCGGGGAGCTGTTTTTT. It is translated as CASSPTGQNTGELFF.

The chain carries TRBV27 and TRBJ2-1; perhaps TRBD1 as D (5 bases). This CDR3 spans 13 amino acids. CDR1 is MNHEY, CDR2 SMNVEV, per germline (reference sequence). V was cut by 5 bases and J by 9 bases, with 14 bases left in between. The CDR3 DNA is TGTGCCAGCAGTGCGAACAGGTACGGTGAGCAGTTCTTC. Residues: CASSANRYGEQFF.

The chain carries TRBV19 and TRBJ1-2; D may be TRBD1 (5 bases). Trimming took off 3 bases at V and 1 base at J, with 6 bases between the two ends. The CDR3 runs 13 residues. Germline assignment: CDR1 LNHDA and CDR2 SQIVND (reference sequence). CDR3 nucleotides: TGTGCCAGTAGTATGGGGGGTAACTATGGCTACACCTTC. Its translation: CASSMGGNYGYTF.

The CDR3 bases are TGCGCCAGCAGCTTGCAGGGTAGGGAGACCCAGTACTTC. Its protein product is CASSLQGRETQYF. The chain couples TRBV5-1 to TRBJ2-5, with a possible D match to TRBD1 (5 bases). The CDR3 runs 13 residues. V lost 1 base and J lost 5, with 9 bases in between. CDR1 is SGHRS and CDR2 is YFSETQ in the germline V gene.

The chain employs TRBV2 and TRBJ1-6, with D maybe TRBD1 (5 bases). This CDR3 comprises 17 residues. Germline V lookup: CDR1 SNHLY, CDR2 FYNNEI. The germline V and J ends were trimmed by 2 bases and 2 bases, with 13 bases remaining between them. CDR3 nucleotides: TGTGCCAGCAGTGAACTCAGGGAAGTAACCTATAATTCACCCCTCCACTTT. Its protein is CASSELREVTYNSPLHF.

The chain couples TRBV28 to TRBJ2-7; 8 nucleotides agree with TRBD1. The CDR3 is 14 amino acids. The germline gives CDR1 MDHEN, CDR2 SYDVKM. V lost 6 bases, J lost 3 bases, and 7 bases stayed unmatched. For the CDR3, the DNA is TGTGCCAGCAGCCAAGGGACAGGAGACTACGAGCAGTACTTC. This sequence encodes CASSQGTGDYEQYF.

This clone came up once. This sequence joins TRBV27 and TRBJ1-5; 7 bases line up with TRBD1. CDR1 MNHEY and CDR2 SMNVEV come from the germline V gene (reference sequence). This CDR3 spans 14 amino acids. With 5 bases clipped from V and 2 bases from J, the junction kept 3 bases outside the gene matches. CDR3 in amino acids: CASSKGAGNQPQHF. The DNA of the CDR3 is TGTGCCAGCAGTAAGGGGGCGGGCAATCAGCCCCAGCATTTT.